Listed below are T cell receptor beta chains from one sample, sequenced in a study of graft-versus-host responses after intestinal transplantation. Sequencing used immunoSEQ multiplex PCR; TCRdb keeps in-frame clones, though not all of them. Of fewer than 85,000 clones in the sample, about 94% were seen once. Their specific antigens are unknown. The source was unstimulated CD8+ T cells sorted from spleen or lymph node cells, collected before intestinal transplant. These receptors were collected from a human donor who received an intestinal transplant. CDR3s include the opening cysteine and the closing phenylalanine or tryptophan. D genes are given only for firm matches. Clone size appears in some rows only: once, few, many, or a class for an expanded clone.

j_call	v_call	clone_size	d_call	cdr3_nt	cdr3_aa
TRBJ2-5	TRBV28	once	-	TGTGCCAGCAGTCCGCAGACAGCTGAAGAGACCCAGTACTTC	CASSPQTAEETQYF
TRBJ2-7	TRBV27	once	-	TGTGCCAGCAGTTTAAGTGTGGGGGAAATCTACGAGCAGTACTTC	CASSLSVGEIYEQYF
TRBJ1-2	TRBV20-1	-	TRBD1	TGCAGTGCTAGACAGGGGGCTGGCTACACCTTC	CSARQGAGYTF
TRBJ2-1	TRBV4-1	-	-	TGCGCCAGCAGCCGGGACTCCTCCACCGATGAGCAGTTCTTC	CASSRDSSTDEQFF
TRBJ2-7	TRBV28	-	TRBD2	TGTGCCAGCAGCCTGCCTCGGGAGGTCTCCTACGAGCAGTACTTC	CASSLPREVSYEQYF
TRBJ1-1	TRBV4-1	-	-	TGCGCCAGCAGCCCCCCCCATGACACTGAAGCTTTCTTT	CASSPPHDTEAFF
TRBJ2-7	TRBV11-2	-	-	TGTGCCAGCAGCTTACAGGGAACCCTCTACGAGCAGTACTTC	CASSLQGTLYEQYF
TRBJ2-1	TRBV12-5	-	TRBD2	TGTGCTAGTGGCCTCCCTACCGGGACTAGCGGGAGTAATGAGCAGTTCTTC	CASGLPTGTSGSNEQFF
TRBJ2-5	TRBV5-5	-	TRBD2	TGTGCCAGCAGCTTGGCCCCGCCCTACAATAGCGGGCCCCAAGAGACCCAGTACTTC	CASSLAPPYNSGPQETQYF
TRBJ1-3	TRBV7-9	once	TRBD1	TGTGCCAGCAGCCGAACGACAGGGGCCGCAGGAAACACCATATATTTT	CASSRTTGAAGNTIYF
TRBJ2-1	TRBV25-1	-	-	TGTGCCAGCAGTGTCTCCGGGATGGGGTACAATGAGCAGTTCTTC	CASSVSGMGYNEQFF
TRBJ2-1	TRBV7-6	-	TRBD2	TGTGCCAGCAGCTTAGCGCCCGGGACTAGCGCCTACAATGAGCAGTTCTTC	CASSLAPGTSAYNEQFF
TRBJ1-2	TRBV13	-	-	TGTGCCAGCAGCTCGGGACATCGCTATGGCTACACCTTC	CASSSGHRYGYTF
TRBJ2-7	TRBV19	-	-	TGTGCCAGTAGTACGTACGGCTCCTACGAGCAGTACTTC	CASSTYGSYEQYF
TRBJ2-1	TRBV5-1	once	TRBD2	TGCGCCAGCAGCTTGCTTCTAGCGGGAGCAATGATGGATGAGCAGTTCTTC	CASSLLLAGAMMDEQFF
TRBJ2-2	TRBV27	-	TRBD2	TGTGCCAGCAGTTTAACCCCGAGGCTAGCGGGAGGGCCCGGGGAGCTGTTTTTT	CASSLTPRLAGGPGELFF
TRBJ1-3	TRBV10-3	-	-	TGTGCCATCACCCGGGACCGACTTCCCCCTGGAAACACCATATATTTT	CAITRDRLPPGNTIYF
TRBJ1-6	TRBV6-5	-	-	TGTGCCAGCAGTTTGTCAGATAATTCACCCCTCCACTTT	CASSLSDNSPLHF
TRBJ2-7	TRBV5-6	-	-	TGTGCCAGCCACGAGGGAATTAACCCCTACGAGCAGTACTTC	CASHEGINPYEQYF
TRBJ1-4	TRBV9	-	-	TGTGCCAGCAGCGTAGTAGTAGGTCCGAATGAAAAACTGTTTTTT	CASSVVVGPNEKLFF
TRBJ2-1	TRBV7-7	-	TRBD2	TGTGCCAGCAGCCCACTAGCGGGAATCAATGAGCAGTTCTTC	CASSPLAGINEQFF
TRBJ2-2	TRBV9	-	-	TGTGCCAGCAGCGTAGCCCCCGGGGTAGCGAGATACACCGGGGAGCTGTTTTTT	CASSVAPGVARYTGELFF
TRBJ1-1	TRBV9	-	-	TGTGCCAGCAGCGCGGGAAGCACTGAAGCTTTCTTT	CASSAGSTEAFF
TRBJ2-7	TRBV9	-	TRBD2	TGTGCCAGCAGCCCTCTAGCGGGAGGGCCCCGTTCCCTCTCCTACGAGCAGTACTTC	CASSPLAGGPRSLSYEQYF
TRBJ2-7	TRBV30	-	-	TGTGCCTGGGACCATGGAACAGGCCGTTACGAGCAGTACTTC	CAWDHGTGRYEQYF
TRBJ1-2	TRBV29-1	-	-	TGCAGCGTGGAGGAGGGTGGCTACACCTTC	CSVEEGGYTF
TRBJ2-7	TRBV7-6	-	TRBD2	TGTGCCAGCAGCCCGGGTCCGGGAGGCGAGCAGTACTTC	CASSPGPGGEQYF
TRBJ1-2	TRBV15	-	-	TGTGCCACCAGCAGAGAAAGGCCCGGGGGATACTATGGCTACACCTTC	CATSRERPGGYYGYTF